This T cell receptor (beta chain) is drawn from a study of shared clonotypes between healthy human individuals. Produced via immunoSEQ multiplex PCR; TCRdb's table is partial and in-frame only. The table has approximately 2.5 million clones, 93% seen once. The CDR3 length is 13 residues. Germline loops: CDR1 SGHRS, CDR2 YFSETQ. With 0 bases removed from V and 4 bases from J, the gap between germline ends came to 7 bases. The origin of this receptor is a man aged 18 to 30 in good health. Some clones in this sample may be carry-over from other donors' samples. Sequences were obtained from naive CD4+ T cells from PBMCs. Subset of the sample: CD45RA+ positively selected. This chain links TRBV5-1 with TRBJ1-1; possibly TRBD1 for D (5 bases). CDR3 loop: CASSLEGLTEAFF. DNA of the CDR3: TGCGCCAGCAGCTTGGAGGGACTCACTGAAGCTTTCTTT.